The 23 T cell receptor beta chains given below trace back to one sample, sequenced in a study of human T cells and chemical hapten exposure. RNA extraction used unfractionated whole blood as the source of total RNA. One entry per CDR3 protein, called by TCRdb with MiXCR from the 5' RACE reads. The sample contains some 150,000 distinct CDR3 sequences, about 4% of which appear only once. Receptor source: a female donor in good health.

This clonotype was recorded at least ten times. The chain employs TRBV9 and TRBJ1-4, with a tentative D call TRBD1 (5 bases). This CDR3 is built from 15 residues. Trimming stripped 2 bases from V and 0 bases from J, with 8 bases between. CDR1 and CDR2 from the germline V gene are SGDLS and YYNGEE. CDR3 sequence: CASSVWGATNEKLFF. The CDR3 nucleotides read TGTGCCAGCAGCGTTTGGGGGGCAACTAATGAAAAACTGTTTTTT.

This clonotype has a count of ten or more. The chain recombines TRBV12-3 or TRBV12-4 with TRBJ2-5; D may be TRBD1 (6 bases). The CDR3 is 16 residues long. V was clipped by 1 base and J by 2 bases, with 14 bases between them. CDR3 in amino acids: CASSLGSLRGQETQYF. In DNA form, the CDR3 reads TGTGCCAGCAGTTTAGGCTCCCTCAGGGGACAAGAGACCCAGTACTTC.

This clonotype occurred many times. The CDR3: CASSWDGGYEQYF. The CDR3 nucleotides are TGTGCCAGCAGTTGGGACGGAGGCTACGAGCAGTACTTC. The V gene is TRBV12-3 or TRBV12-4, the J gene TRBJ2-7, with D perhaps assigned TRBD1 or TRBD2 (5 bases each). Trimming removed 4 bases from V and 3 bases from J, with 10 bases in between. The CDR3 spans 13 residues.

This clonotype was detected a few times. This rearrangement joins TRBV29-1 to TRBJ2-3, with D uncertain. This CDR3 comprises 12 residues. The V gene lost 3 bases and the J gene lost 2 bases, with 6 bases spanning the gap. Germline loops: CDR1 SQVTM, CDR2 ANQGSEA. CDR3 region: CSVERSTDTQYF. The CDR3 DNA reads TGCAGCGTTGAGCGTTCCACAGATACGCAGTATTTT.

This clonotype was recorded many times. The rearrangement links TRBV5-5 to TRBJ1-2; TRBD1 is a possible D gene (5 bases). Trimming stripped 2 bases from V and 6 bases from J, with 26 bases between. The CDR3 consists of 18 residues. Germline CDR1 is SGHKS and CDR2 is YYEKEE (reference sequence). Written as DNA, the CDR3 is TGTGCCAGCAGCTTTTTCTCTCGTTCGAGGGGCTCGAGTGATGGCTACACCTTC. Its translation is CASSFFSRSRGSSDGYTF.

This clonotype came up a few times. The chain carries TRBV20-1 and TRBJ2-7; TRBD1 might be the D (5 bases). The germline V gene encodes CDR1 DFQATT and CDR2 SNEGSKA (reference sequence). The ends were cut back, 0 bases at V and 3 bases at J, with 21 bases in the middle. The CDR3 consists of 17 residues. Here the CDR3 DNA reads TGCAGTGCTAGAGATAAGAACTCCGCAGGGATGATCTACGAGCAGTACTTC. It translates to CSARDKNSAGMIYEQYF.

The chain employs TRBV7-3 and TRBJ2-3; 9 bases map to TRBD2. The CDR3 runs to 16 residues. CDR1 SGHTA and CDR2 FQGTGA come from the germline V gene. After removal of 2 bases from V and 2 bases from J, the junction contained 5 bases not matched to a gene. Written as DNA, the CDR3 is TGTGCCAGCAGCTTACATCGCGGGGGGGACACAGATACGCAGTATTTT. This sequence encodes CASSLHRGGDTDTQYF.

This clonotype was seen repeatedly, ten times or more. This chain connects TRBV20-1 to TRBJ1-5, with 8 positions matching TRBD1. The CDR3 totals 19 residues. CDR1 and CDR2 from the germline V gene are DFQATT and SNEGSKA (reference sequence). V lost 1 base and J lost 2; bases outside the gene matches: 16. This chain's CDR3 is CSARGRWTGIGFGNQPQHF. The DNA for the CDR3 is TGCAGTGCTAGAGGAAGATGGACAGGGATCGGATTCGGCAATCAGCCCCAGCATTTT.

This clonotype was recorded at least ten times. The chain is built from TRBV20-1 and TRBJ1-4, with 10 nucleotides matching TRBD1. This CDR3 is built from 17 residues. V was clipped by 5 bases and J by 0 bases; unmatched bases: 9. CDR1 DFQATT and CDR2 SNEGSKA come from the germline V gene (reference sequence). CDR3 in amino acids: CSALRDRGDATNEKLFF. CDR3 in DNA: TGCAGTGCTCTCCGGGACAGGGGAGATGCAACTAATGAAAAACTGTTTTTT.

CDR3 residues: CASSWTSGSQETQYF. As DNA, the CDR3 is TGTGCCAGCAGCTGGACTAGCGGGAGCCAAGAGACCCAGTACTTC. This chain uses TRBV7-2 with TRBJ2-5; the match to TRBD2 covers 13 bases. This CDR3 is 15 amino acids long. V lost 4 bases to trimming and J lost 1 base; unmatched junction nucleotides: 0. Germline values: CDR1 SGHTA, CDR2 FQGNSA.

This clonotype came up many times. The chain couples TRBV20-1 to TRBJ1-1; D unresolved. Germline values: CDR1 DFQATT, CDR2 SNEGSKA (reference sequence). The V end was cut by 6 bases, the J end by 0 bases, with 14 bases between. The CDR3 is made up of 14 amino acids. For the CDR3, the DNA is TGCAGTGCCGCGAAACAGTTATTGAACACTGAAGCTTTCTTT. Its translation is CSAAKQLLNTEAFF.

This clonotype was detected ten times or more. The genes are TRBV2 and TRBJ2-7; 11 bases are a match to TRBD1. The CDR3 is 14 residues long. V lost 6 bases and J lost 3; bases outside the gene matches: 4. CDR1 is SNHLY and CDR2 is FYNNEI in the germline V gene. CDR3 in DNA: TGTGCCAGCAGGACCGGGACAGGGGGCTACGAGCAGTACTTC. Protein: CASRTGTGGYEQYF.

This clonotype was seen ten or more times. This chain joins TRBV6-5 and TRBJ1-5; D is perhaps TRBD1 (6 bases). Looked up from germline, CDR1 is MNHEY and CDR2 is SVGAGI. V dropped 5 bases and J dropped 4 bases, with 15 bases sitting between them. The CDR3 contains 15 residues. The DNA for the CDR3 is TGTGCCAGCAGTAGGGGTGGACAGCCAAATCAGCCCCAGCATTTT. Translated: CASSRGGQPNQPQHF.

This clonotype was picked up many times. This rearrangement joins TRBV20-1 to TRBJ2-3; a possible D gene is TRBD2 (7 bases). This CDR3 region has 15 residues. Looked up from germline, CDR1 is DFQATT and CDR2 is SNEGSKA (reference sequence). The V and J ends lost 6 bases and 0 bases respectively, with 16 bases between them. DNA for the CDR3: TGCAGTGCAAACGGGGGGCCACATAGCACAGATACGCAGTATTTT. It is translated as CSANGGPHSTDTQYF.

CDR3 sequence (DNA): TGTGCCAGCAGTGAAAAAGAGACCCAGTACTTC. Encoded protein: CASSEKETQYF. The chain links TRBV6-2 or TRBV6-3 to TRBJ2-5; no definite D call. V was shortened by 5 bases and J by 3 bases, with 4 bases between the two germline ends. The germline V gene has CDR1 MNHEY and CDR2 SVGEGT. The CDR3 loop spans 11 amino acids.

This clonotype was detected a few times. This chain connects TRBV4-2 to TRBJ2-4; 7 bases are shared with TRBD2. Germline CDR1 LGHNA, CDR2 YNFKEQ. The trim removed 2 bases at V and 6 bases at J, leaving 7 bases unmatched. The CDR3 runs to 15 residues. As DNA, the CDR3 is TGTGCCAGCAGCCAATTCCGGGGGGAGGTAAACATTCAGTACTTC. Translation gives CASSQFRGEVNIQYF.

This clonotype was recorded at least ten times. CDR3 nucleotides: TGCAGTGCAAGGACACACACTGAAGCTTTCTTT. It is translated as CSARTHTEAFF. The chain uses TRBV20-1 and TRBJ1-1; possible D gene TRBD1, 5 bases. The V end lost 6 bases, the J end lost 3 bases, and 8 bases lay between the germline ends. CDR1 is DFQATT and CDR2 is SNEGSKA in the germline V gene (reference sequence). The CDR3 runs to 11 residues.

This chain joins TRBV10-3 and TRBJ1-4; tentative D call: TRBD1 (6 bases). The CDR3 is 16 residues long. Per the germline V gene, CDR1 is ENHRY and CDR2 is SYGVKD. Trimming removed 0 bases at V and 8 bases at J, with 16 bases between. The CDR3 DNA follows: TGTGCCATCAGTGAGTCGTTTCGGGGGGCTGGCGAAAAACTGTTTTTT. Amino acid sequence: CAISESFRGAGEKLFF.

The chain is built from TRBV5-1 and TRBJ1-6; possible D gene TRBD1, 5 bases. Germline CDR1 SGHRS, CDR2 YFSETQ. The CDR3 totals 14 residues. Trimming took 4 bases from V and 6 from J, leaving 11 bases between them. CDR3 nucleotides: TGCGCCAGCAGCAAAGGACAAGGTAATTCACCCCTCCACTTT. The encoded protein is CASSKGQGNSPLHF.

There are many counts of this clonotype. The V and J genes are TRBV5-1 and TRBJ2-3; D gene unclear. The CDR3 is 15 residues long. The V end lost 3 bases, the J end lost 5 bases, and 16 bases lay between the germline ends. Per the germline V gene, CDR1 is SGHRS and CDR2 is YFSETQ. The CDR3 reads CASSWQIRSRDTQYF. The CDR3 DNA reads as TGCGCCAGCAGCTGGCAGATCCGCAGTCGAGATACGCAGTATTTT. The whole variable domain, filled in from reference TRBV5-1 and TRBJ2-3, reads KAGVTQTPRYLIKTRGQQVTLSCSPISGHRSVSWYQQTPGQGLQFLFEYFSETQRNKGNFPGRFSGRQFSNSRSEMNVSTLELGDSALYLCASSWQIRSRDTQYFGPGTRLTVL.

At least ten counts were recorded for this clonotype. This chain joins TRBV15 and TRBJ2-7; D perhaps matches TRBD1 (6 bases). Germline values: CDR1 LNHNV, CDR2 YYDKDF (reference sequence). V was clipped by 0 bases and J by 2 bases, with 20 bases between them. The CDR3 contains 18 residues. The CDR3 here is CATSRDARIRGSAYEQYF. Written as DNA, the CDR3 is TGTGCCACCAGCAGAGATGCCCGAATCAGGGGATCGGCCTACGAGCAGTACTTC.

This clonotype came up many times. The chain carries TRBV12-3 or TRBV12-4 and TRBJ2-7; TRBD1 aligns across 9 bases. The V gene end was trimmed by 6 bases and the J gene end by 1 base; junction bases not matched to a gene: 10. The CDR3 covers 16 residues. The CDR3 DNA reads as TGTGCCAGCAGGTCCGCCCTCGGGACAGGGTCCTACGAGCAGTACTTC. It is translated as CASRSALGTGSYEQYF.

This clonotype was seen a few times. This rearrangement joins TRBV6-2 or TRBV6-3 to TRBJ1-5, with D perhaps matching TRBD1 (5 bases). The CDR3 has 13 residues. The V gene's germline CDR1 is MNHEY and CDR2 SVGEGT. Trimming removed 7 bases at V and 6 bases at J, with 13 bases between. The CDR3 DNA reads as TGTGCCAGCACGTCAGGGTCACGTCAGCCCCAGCATTTT. Its protein product is CASTSGSRQPQHF.